This TCR beta chain was captured by sequencing in a study of T cell repertoires in cytomegalovirus infection. Overall study context: Public TCR beta signatures marked donors with CMV infection and the matching HLA.

TCRdb analysed the reads with MiXCR anew, one entry per CDR3 protein. Of fewer than 350,000 distinct CDR3 sequences listed, roughly 28% were seen once; the top ten hold roughly 20%. This clonotype was counted only a few times. Its target is not known. Study-wide findings and caveats: Accumulated public TCR beta family frequency recognized individuals carrying CMV together with the relevant HLA.

The V end lost 4 bases, the J end lost 7 bases, and 11 bases lay between the germline ends. From germline, CDR1 is ENHRY and CDR2 SYGVKD. CDR3 length: 13 residues. The chain joins TRBV10-3 to TRBJ1-5; maybe TRBD1 (5 bases). This sequence was found in a human donor in good health (CMV status not recorded). Some clones in this sample may be carry-over from other donors' samples. Sequences were derived from cultured PBMCs, sampled from culture after CMV antigen stimulation. The CDR3 region is CAISGGGEQPQHF. In DNA form, the CDR3 reads TGTGCCATCAGTGGGGGGGGGGAACAGCCCCAGCATTTT.